Each of the 21 T cell receptor beta chains below was sequenced from the same sample in a study of blood T cell repertoires in COVID-19. TCRdb's copy holds only in-frame clones and misses some; the assay was immunoSEQ multiplex PCR. The repertoire consists of roughly 120,000 clones, with 65% to 90% occurring once and the leading ten covering less than 8%. Sequenced sample: peripheral blood. The receptor set was obtained from a woman older than 75 with active or convalescent COVID-19.

V and J are TRBV3-1 (or the pseudogene TRBV3-2) and TRBJ2-1; 9 bases are a match to TRBD2. V lost 0 bases, J lost 7 bases, and 7 bases stayed unmatched. This CDR3 comprises 16 residues. Germline values: CDR1 LGHDT, CDR2 YNNKEL (reference sequence). The CDR3 reads CASSQDGSGRSNEQFF. The CDR3 nucleotides are TGTGCCAGCAGCCAAGATGGTAGCGGGAGAAGTAATGAGCAGTTCTTC.

This clone showed up just once. This chain uses TRBV6-5 with TRBJ2-7, with TRBD2 matching over 7 bases. There are 14 residues in the CDR3. From germline, CDR1 is MNHEY and CDR2 SVGAGI. Losses at the gene ends were 8 bases for V and 2 bases for J; bases not matched to a gene: 9. The CDR3 sequence is CASHPGGRAYEQYF. As DNA, the CDR3 is TGTGCCAGCCACCCAGGAGGGAGGGCCTACGAGCAGTACTTC.

The genes are TRBV29-1 and TRBJ2-1, with a tentative D call TRBD2 (5 bases). Trimming removed 5 bases from V and 8 bases from J, with 13 bases in between. The CDR3 has 12 amino acids. Germline CDR1 reads SQVTM; CDR2 reads ANQGSEA. The chain's CDR3 is CSVRVGRDEQFF. CDR3 nucleotide sequence: TGCAGCGTTCGCGTAGGGCGGGATGAGCAGTTCTTC.

The rearrangement uses TRBV19 and TRBJ1-4, with D tentatively TRBD1 (5 bases). In germline, CDR1 is LNHDA, CDR2 SQIVND (reference sequence). The CDR3 totals 15 residues. The V end was cut by 2 bases, the J end by 7 bases, with 14 bases between. CDR3 sequence: CASSIQGDKGEKLFF. The CDR3 DNA reads TGTGCCAGTAGTATACAGGGTGACAAAGGTGAAAAACTGTTTTTT.

In this sample, this clone turned up a few times. V gene TRBV28 combines with J gene TRBJ1-3; TRBD1 matches at 8 bases. Losses at the gene ends were 5 bases for V and 2 bases for J; bases not matched to a gene: 5. Germline lookup yields CDR1 MDHEN and CDR2 SYDVKM. This CDR3 contains 15 residues. CDR3 sequence (DNA): TGTGCCAGCAGTGGACAGGGAAGTCCTGGAAACACCATATATTTT. Translated, it gives CASSGQGSPGNTIYF.

The CDR3, as DNA: TGTGCCAGCAGTGACTCGGTGAGGTCCGGGGAGCTGTTTTTT. Protein sequence: CASSDSVRSGELFF. The chain combines TRBV6-4 with TRBJ2-2, with D hard to call. CDR3 length equals 14 residues. In germline, CDR1 is MRHNA, CDR2 SNTAGT. The V and J ends lost 0 bases and 6 bases respectively, with 8 bases between them.

The chain joins TRBV2 to TRBJ1-1; 9 nucleotides align to TRBD1. V shed 7 bases, J shed 3 bases, and the junction held 18 bases outside the gene matches. The CDR3 loop spans 18 amino acids. CDR1 and CDR2 from the germline V gene are SNHLY and FYNNEI. The CDR3 DNA reads as TGTGCCAGCATGTCGACAGGACAGGGGACCCGGCGGGACACTGAAGCTTTCTTT. This sequence encodes CASMSTGQGTRRDTEAFF.

The chain is built from TRBV27 and TRBJ2-7, with a possible D match to TRBD1 (5 bases). V lost 0 bases and J lost 5, with 11 bases in between. CDR1 is MNHEY, CDR2 SMNVEV, per germline (reference sequence). This CDR3 spans 14 amino acids. This CDR3 is CASSLSAGHDEQYF. The CDR3 DNA reads as TGTGCCAGCAGTTTATCGGCAGGGCACGACGAGCAGTACTTC.

This clone came up a few times. V usage is TRBV10-1 and J usage is TRBJ1-2, with 7 nucleotides matching TRBD1. CDR3 length equals 13 residues. V shed 5 bases, J shed 2 bases, and the junction held 2 bases outside the gene matches. Germline V lookup: CDR1 WNHNN, CDR2 SYGVQD (reference sequence). In DNA, the CDR3 is TGCGCCAGCAGTCCGGACAGGAACTATGGCTACACCTTC. Translated, it gives CASSPDRNYGYTF.

The chain employs TRBV28 and TRBJ1-2; 10 bases are shared with TRBD1. With V trimmed by 5 bases and J by 8 bases, 11 bases remained unmatched. Per germline, CDR1 MDHEN and CDR2 SYDVKM. This CDR3 comprises 15 residues. CDR3: CASSASGTGVSGYTF. CDR3 sequence (DNA): TGTGCCAGCAGTGCCTCCGGGACAGGGGTATCAGGCTACACCTTC.

This chain connects TRBV10-3 to TRBJ2-3; TRBD1 might be the D (5 bases). The CDR3 is 12 residues long. V lost 2 bases and J 5 bases, leaving 5 bases between the germline ends. Germline CDR1 is ENHRY and CDR2 is SYGVKD. The CDR3 sequence is CAISERGDTQYF. CDR3 DNA: TGTGCCATCAGTGAGAGGGGAGATACGCAGTATTTT.

On this clone: At one end, the junction sequence differs from germline, possibly due to a read error. The V gene is TRBV5-1, the J gene TRBJ2-2; 8 bases agree with TRBD1. CDR3 size: 16 residues. Looked up from germline, CDR1 is SGHRS and CDR2 is YFSETQ. CDR3 region: CATSRLPGQGTGELFF. The CDR3 coding sequence is TGCGCCACCAGCCGTCTTCCCGGACAGGGAACGGGGGAGCTGTTTTTT. Filled out from reference TRBV5-1 and TRBJ2-2, the complete variable domain reads KAGVTQTPRYLIKTRGQQVTLSCSPISGHRSVSWYQQTPGQGLQFLFEYFSETQRNKGNFPGRFSGRQFSNSRSEMNVSTLELGDSALYLCATSRLPGQGTGELFFGEGSRLTVL.

The gene calls are TRBV18 and TRBJ1-2; D possibly corresponds to TRBD1 (6 bases). Germline assignment: CDR1 KGHSH and CDR2 LQKENI. The V gene lost 6 bases and the J gene lost 4 bases, with 18 bases spanning the gap. CDR3 length: 15 residues. The CDR3 DNA reads TGTGCCAGCTCCCAAAGGACAGTCCACACCTATGGCTACACCTTC. It translates to CASSQRTVHTYGYTF.

This clone was observed once. The V call is TRBV28, the J call TRBJ2-1; the D is unclear. Trimming stripped 3 bases from V and 0 bases from J, with 6 bases between. The CDR3 has 14 residues. Germline values: CDR1 MDHEN, CDR2 SYDVKM. In DNA, the CDR3 is TGTGCCAGCAGTTTCCTAAGCTCCTACAATGAGCAGTTCTTC. As protein: CASSFLSSYNEQFF.

This chain joins TRBV20-1 and TRBJ1-4, with unresolved D. The CDR3 contains 11 residues. V was clipped by 6 bases and J by 5 bases, with 7 bases between them. CDR1 and CDR2 from the germline V gene are DFQATT and SNEGSKA (reference sequence). The CDR3 DNA reads as TGCAGTGCGGTCCTAAATGAAAAACTGTTTTTT. Residues: CSAVLNEKLFF.

The chain employs TRBV19 and TRBJ1-2; D gene uncertain. Per germline, CDR1 LNHDA and CDR2 SQIVND (reference sequence). The V end was cut by 1 base, the J end by 4 bases, with 13 bases between. CDR3 length equals 15 residues. CDR3 protein: CASSIAPGFLYGYTF. In nucleotides, the CDR3 is TGTGCCAGTAGTATAGCCCCAGGATTTCTCTATGGCTACACCTTC.

The chain couples TRBV5-6 to TRBJ2-3; maybe TRBD2 (5 bases). V lost 1 base, J lost 1 base, and 7 bases lay in between. CDR3 length equals 14 residues. Germline V lookup: CDR1 SGHDT, CDR2 YYEEEE. The CDR3 spells CASSLISGTDTQYF. CDR3 coding DNA: TGTGCCAGCAGCTTGATTAGCGGCACAGATACGCAGTATTTT.

The chain is built from TRBV21-1 and TRBJ2-3; the DNA was not used to check the table's D call, TRBD1. TRBV21-1 is a known pseudogene. This CDR3 is 14 amino acids long. Written as DNA, the CDR3 is TGTGCCAGCAGCAAACGACAGTGCACAGATACGCAGTATTTT. It encodes CASSKRQCTDTQYF.

The V call is TRBV20-1, the J call TRBJ2-6; 8 bases match TRBD1. J gave up 3 bases and V 3 bases, and 10 bases lay outside the gene matches. CDR3 length: 17 amino acids. The germline gives CDR1 DFQATT, CDR2 SNEGSKA (reference sequence). CDR3 in amino acids: CSASRRQGAVGANVLTF. The CDR3 DNA sequence: TGCAGTGCTAGTAGGCGTCAGGGGGCGGTTGGGGCCAACGTCCTGACTTTC.

The rearrangement links TRBV5-1 to TRBJ2-5; 10 bases align to TRBD1. The CDR3 has 14 residues. V shed 4 bases, J shed 5 bases, and the junction held 5 bases outside the gene matches. CDR1 is SGHRS, CDR2 YFSETQ, per germline. The CDR3 loop is CASSLGQGMETQYF. In DNA form, the CDR3 reads TGCGCCAGCAGCCTGGGACAGGGGATGGAGACCCAGTACTTC. Looking up the rest from reference TRBV5-1 and TRBJ2-5 gives the full variable domain: KAGVTQTPRYLIKTRGQQVTLSCSPISGHRSVSWYQQTPGQGLQFLFEYFSETQRNKGNFPGRFSGRQFSNSRSEMNVSTLELGDSALYLCASSLGQGMETQYFGPGTRLLVL.

The J gene is TRBJ2-7, the V gene TRBV5-4, with 12 bases aligning to TRBD2. J lost 3 bases, V lost 4 bases, and 5 bases had no gene match. Germline V gene data show CDR1 as SGHNT and CDR2 as YYREEE (reference sequence). This CDR3 contains 15 residues. This chain's CDR3 is CASSLTSGSSYEQYF. Here the CDR3 DNA reads TGTGCCAGCAGCCTGACTAGCGGGAGTAGCTACGAGCAGTACTTC.